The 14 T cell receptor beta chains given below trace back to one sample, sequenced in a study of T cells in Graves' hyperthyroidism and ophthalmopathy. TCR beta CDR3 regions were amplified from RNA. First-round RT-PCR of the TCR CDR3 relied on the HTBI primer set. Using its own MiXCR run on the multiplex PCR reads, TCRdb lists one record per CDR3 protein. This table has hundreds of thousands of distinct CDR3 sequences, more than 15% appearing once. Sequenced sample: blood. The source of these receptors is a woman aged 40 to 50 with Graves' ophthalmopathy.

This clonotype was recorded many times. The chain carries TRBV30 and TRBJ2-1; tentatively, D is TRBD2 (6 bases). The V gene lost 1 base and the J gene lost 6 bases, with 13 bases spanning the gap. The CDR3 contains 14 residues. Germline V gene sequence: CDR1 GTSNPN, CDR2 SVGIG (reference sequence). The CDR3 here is CAWSEVRGGNEQFF. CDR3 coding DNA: TGTGCCTGGAGTGAGGTGCGGGGAGGCAATGAGCAGTTCTTC. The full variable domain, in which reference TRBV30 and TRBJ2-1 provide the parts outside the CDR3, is SQTIHQWPATLVQPVGSPLSLECTVEGTSNPNLYWYRQAAGRGLQLLFYSVGIGQISSEVPQNLSASRPQDRQFILSSKKLLLSDSGFYLCAWSEVRGGNEQFFGPGTRLTVL.

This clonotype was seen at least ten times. The CDR3 bases are TGTGCCAGCAGTGGACTAGCGGGGGATACGCAGTATTTT. Translated: CASSGLAGDTQYF. The chain combines TRBV27 with TRBJ2-3, with 12 bases that match TRBD2. The V gene's germline CDR1 is MNHEY and CDR2 SMNVEV (reference sequence). Trimming cost V 5 bases and J 6 bases; bases outside gene matches: 0. The CDR3 runs 13 residues.

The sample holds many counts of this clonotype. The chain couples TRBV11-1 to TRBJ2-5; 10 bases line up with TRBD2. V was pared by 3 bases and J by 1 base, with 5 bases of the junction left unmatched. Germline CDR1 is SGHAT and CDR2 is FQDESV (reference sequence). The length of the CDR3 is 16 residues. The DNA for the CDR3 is TGTGCCAGCAGCTTCTCCTGGACTAGCGGCCAAGAGACCCAGTACTTC. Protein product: CASSFSWTSGQETQYF. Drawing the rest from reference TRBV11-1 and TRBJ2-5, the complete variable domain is EAEVAQSPRYKITEKSQAVAFWCDPISGHATLYWYRQILGQGPELLVQFQDESVVDDSQLPKDRFSAERLKGVDSTLKIQPAELGDSAMYLCASSFSWTSGQETQYFGPGTRLLVL.

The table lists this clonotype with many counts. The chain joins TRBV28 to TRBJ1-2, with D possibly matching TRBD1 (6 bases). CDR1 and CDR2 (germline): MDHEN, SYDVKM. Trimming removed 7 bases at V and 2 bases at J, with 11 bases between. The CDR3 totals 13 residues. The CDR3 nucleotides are TGTGCCAGCACGATGGACAGAAACTATGGCTACACCTTC. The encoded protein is CASTMDRNYGYTF.

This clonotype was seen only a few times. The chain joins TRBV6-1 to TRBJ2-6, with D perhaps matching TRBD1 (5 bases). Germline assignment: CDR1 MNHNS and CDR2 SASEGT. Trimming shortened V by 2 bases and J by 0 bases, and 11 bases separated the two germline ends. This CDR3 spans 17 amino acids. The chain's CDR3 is CASSEIEGHSGANVLTF. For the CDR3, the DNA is TGTGCCAGCAGTGAAATAGAAGGACACTCTGGGGCCAACGTCCTGACTTTC.

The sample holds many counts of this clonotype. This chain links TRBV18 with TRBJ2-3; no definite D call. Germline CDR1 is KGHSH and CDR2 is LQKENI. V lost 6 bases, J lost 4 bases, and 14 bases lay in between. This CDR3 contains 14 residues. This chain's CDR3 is CASSPSPRSDTQYF. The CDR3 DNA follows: TGTGCCAGCTCCCCCAGCCCGAGGTCAGATACGCAGTATTTT.

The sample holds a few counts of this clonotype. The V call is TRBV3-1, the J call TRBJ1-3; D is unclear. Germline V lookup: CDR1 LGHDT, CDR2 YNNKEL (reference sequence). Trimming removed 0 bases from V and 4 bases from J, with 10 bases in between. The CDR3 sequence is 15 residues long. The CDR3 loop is CASSQDPVAGNTIYF. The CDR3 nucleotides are TGTGCCAGCAGCCAAGACCCGGTTGCGGGAAACACCATATATTTT.

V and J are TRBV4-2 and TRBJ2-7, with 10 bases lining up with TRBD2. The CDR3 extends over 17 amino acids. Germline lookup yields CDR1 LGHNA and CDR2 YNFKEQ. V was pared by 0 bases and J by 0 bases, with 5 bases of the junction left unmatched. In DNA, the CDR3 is TGTGCCAGCAGCCAAGAAGCGGGGGGGGCCATCTCCTACGAGCAGTACTTC. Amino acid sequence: CASSQEAGGAISYEQYF.

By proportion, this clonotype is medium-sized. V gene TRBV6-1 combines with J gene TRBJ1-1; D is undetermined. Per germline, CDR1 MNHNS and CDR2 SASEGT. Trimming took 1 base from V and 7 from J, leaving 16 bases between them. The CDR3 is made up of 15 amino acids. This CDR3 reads CASSEDPEGGYEAFF. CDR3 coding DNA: TGTGCCAGCAGTGAAGATCCCGAAGGAGGATATGAAGCTTTCTTT.

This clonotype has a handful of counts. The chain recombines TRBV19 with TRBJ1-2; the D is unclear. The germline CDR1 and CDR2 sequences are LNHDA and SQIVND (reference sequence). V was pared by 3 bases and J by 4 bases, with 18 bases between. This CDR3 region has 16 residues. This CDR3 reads CASSIVPGTPVYGYTF. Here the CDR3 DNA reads TGTGCCAGTAGTATCGTTCCGGGTACCCCCGTCTATGGCTACACCTTC.

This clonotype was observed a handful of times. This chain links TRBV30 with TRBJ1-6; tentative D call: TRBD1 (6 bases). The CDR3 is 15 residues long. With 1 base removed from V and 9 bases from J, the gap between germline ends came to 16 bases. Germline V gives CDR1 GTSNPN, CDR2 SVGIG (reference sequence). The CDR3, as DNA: TGTGCCTGGAGTGGACAACAGGGTAGGGGTTCACCCCTCCACTTT. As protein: CAWSGQQGRGSPLHF.

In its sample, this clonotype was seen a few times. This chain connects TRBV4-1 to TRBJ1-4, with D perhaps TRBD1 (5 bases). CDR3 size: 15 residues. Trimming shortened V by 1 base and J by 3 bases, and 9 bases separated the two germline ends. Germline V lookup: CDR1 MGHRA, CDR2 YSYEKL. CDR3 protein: CASSQAGGANEKLFF. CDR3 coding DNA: TGCGCCAGCAGCCAAGCGGGGGGGGCTAATGAAAAACTGTTTTTT.

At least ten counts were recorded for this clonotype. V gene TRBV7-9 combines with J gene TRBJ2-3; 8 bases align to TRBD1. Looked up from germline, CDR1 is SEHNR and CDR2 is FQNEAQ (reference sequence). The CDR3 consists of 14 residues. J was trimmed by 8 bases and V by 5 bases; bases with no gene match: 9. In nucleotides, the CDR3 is TGTGCCAGCAGCCCTGGGACAGGTGGTGTTACGCAGTATTTT. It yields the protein CASSPGTGGVTQYF.

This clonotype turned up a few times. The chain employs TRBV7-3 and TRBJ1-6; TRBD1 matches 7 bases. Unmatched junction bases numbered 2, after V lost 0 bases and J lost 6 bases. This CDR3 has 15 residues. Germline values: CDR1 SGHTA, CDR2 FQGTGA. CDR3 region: CASSLTGDSNSPLHF. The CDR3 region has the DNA TGTGCCAGCAGCTTAACGGGGGACAGTAATTCACCCCTCCACTTT. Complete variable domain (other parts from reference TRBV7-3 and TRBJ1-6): GAGVSQTPSNKVTEKGKYVELRCDPISGHTALYWYRQSLGQGPEFLIYFQGTGAADDSGLPNDRFFAVRPEGSVSTLKIQRTERGDSAVYLCASSLTGDSNSPLHFGNGTRLTVT.